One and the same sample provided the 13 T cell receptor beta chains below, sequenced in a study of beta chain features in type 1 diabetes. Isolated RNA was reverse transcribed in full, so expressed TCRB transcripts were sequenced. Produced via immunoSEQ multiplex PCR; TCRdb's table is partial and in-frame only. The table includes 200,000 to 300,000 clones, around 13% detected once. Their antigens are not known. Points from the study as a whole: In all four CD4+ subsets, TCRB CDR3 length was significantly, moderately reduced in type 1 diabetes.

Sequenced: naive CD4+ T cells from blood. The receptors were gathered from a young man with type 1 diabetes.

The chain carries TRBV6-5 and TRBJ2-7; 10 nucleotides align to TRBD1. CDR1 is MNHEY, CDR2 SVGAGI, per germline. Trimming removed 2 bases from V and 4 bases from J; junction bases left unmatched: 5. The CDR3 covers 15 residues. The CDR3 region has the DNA TGTGCCAGCAGTTACGACGGGACAGGGGTTTACGAGCAGTACTTC. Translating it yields CASSYDGTGVYEQYF.

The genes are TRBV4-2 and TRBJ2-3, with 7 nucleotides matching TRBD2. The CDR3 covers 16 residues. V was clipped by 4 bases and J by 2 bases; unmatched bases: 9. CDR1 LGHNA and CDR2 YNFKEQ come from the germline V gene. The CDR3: CASSPGRLALTDTQYF. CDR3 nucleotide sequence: TGTGCCAGCAGCCCGGGTCGACTAGCCCTCACAGATACGCAGTATTTT.

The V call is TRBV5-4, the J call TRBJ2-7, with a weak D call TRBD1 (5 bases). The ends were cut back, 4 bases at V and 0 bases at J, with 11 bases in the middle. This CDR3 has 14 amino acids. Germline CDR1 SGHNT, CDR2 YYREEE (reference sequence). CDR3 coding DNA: TGTGCCAGCAGCCTCGACAGTTACTCCTACGAGCAGTACTTC. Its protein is CASSLDSYSYEQYF.

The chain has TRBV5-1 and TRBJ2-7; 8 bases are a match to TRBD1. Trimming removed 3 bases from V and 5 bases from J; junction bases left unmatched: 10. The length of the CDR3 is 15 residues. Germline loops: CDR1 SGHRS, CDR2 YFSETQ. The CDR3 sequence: CASSSSRTGFHEQYF. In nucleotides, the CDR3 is TGCGCCAGCAGCTCCTCCCGGACAGGGTTCCACGAGCAGTACTTC.

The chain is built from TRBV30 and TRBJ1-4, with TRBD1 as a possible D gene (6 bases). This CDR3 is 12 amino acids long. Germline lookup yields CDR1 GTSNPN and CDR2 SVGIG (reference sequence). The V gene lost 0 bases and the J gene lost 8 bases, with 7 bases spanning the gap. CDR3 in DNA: TGTGCCTGGAGTGTAACAGGGGAAAAACTGTTTTTT. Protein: CAWSVTGEKLFF.

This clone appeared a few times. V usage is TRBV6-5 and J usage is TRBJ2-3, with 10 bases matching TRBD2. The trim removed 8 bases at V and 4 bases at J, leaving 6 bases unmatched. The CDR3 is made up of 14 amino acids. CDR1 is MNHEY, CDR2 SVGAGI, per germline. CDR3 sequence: CASRASGSPDTQYF. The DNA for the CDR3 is TGTGCCAGCCGGGCTAGCGGGAGTCCAGATACGCAGTATTTT.

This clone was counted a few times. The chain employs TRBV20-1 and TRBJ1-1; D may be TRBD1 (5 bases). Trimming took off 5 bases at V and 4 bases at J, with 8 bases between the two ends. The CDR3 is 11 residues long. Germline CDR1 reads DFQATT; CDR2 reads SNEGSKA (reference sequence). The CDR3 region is CSALGGTEAFF. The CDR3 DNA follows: TGCAGTGCTTTGGGGGGCACTGAAGCTTTCTTT.

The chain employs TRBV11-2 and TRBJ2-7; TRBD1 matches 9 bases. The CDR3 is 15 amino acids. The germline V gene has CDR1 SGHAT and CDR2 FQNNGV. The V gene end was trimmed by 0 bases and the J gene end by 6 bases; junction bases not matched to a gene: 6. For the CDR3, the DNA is TGTGCCAGCAGCTTAGACCGGGACAGGGTTTTCGAGCAGTACTTC. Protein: CASSLDRDRVFEQYF.

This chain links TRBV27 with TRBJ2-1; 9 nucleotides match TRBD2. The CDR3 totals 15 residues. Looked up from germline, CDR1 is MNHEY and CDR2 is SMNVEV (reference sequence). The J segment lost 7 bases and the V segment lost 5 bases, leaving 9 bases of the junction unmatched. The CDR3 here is CASSPRLADSNEQFF. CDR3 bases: TGTGCCAGCAGTCCGCGACTAGCGGATTCAAATGAGCAGTTCTTC.

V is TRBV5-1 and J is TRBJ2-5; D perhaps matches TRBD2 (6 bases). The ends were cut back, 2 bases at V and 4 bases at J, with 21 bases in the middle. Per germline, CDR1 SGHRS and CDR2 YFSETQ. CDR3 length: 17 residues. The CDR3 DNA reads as TGCGCCAGCAGCTTACGACCGACCGGAGGGCCGGGAGAGACCCAGTACTTC. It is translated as CASSLRPTGGPGETQYF.

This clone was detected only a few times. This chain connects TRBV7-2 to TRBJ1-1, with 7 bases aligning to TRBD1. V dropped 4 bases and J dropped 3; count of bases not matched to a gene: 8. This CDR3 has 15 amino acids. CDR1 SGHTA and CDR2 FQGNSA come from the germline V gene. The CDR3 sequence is CASSSGQPGDTEAFF. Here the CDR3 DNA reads TGTGCCAGCAGCTCGGGACAGCCCGGGGACACTGAAGCTTTCTTT.

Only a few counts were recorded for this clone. The CDR3 is CATSRDMRTGELFF. CDR3 DNA sequence: TGTGCCACCAGCAGAGATATGAGAACCGGGGAGCTGTTTTTT. The rearrangement links TRBV15 to TRBJ2-2; no clear D gene. Per the germline V gene, CDR1 is LNHNV and CDR2 is YYDKDF (reference sequence). The CDR3 runs to 14 residues. The V end was cut by 0 bases, the J end by 5 bases, with 7 bases between.

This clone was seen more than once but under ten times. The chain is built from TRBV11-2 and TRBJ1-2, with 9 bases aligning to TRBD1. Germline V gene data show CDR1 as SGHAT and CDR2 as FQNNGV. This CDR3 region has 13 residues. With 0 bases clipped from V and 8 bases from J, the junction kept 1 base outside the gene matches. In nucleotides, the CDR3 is TGTGCCAGCAGCTTAGAGACAGGGGGAGGCTACACCTTC. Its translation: CASSLETGGGYTF.